A single sample gave rise to the 7 T cell receptor beta chains below, sequenced in a study of T cells in Graves' hyperthyroidism and ophthalmopathy. Researchers amplified the TCR beta CDR3 regions from RNA transcripts. Using the HTBI primer set, a first-round RT-PCR was run on the TCR CDR3. TCRdb analysed the multiplex PCR reads with MiXCR anew, one entry per CDR3 protein. Of fewer than 250,000 distinct CDR3 sequences in the sample, about a sixth were seen once. Specimen: blood. Receptor source: a woman aged 18-29 years with Graves' ophthalmopathy.

This clonotype was found many times. This chain joins TRBV25-1 and TRBJ1-1, with D perhaps matching TRBD1 (5 bases). The CDR3 covers 15 residues. V lost 6 bases and J lost 0, with 14 bases in between. Germline-derived CDR1 and CDR2 are MGHDK and SYGVNS. In DNA, the CDR3 is TGTGCCAGCAGCGGGTGGACAAGCATGAACACTGAAGCTTTCTTT. This sequence encodes CASSGWTSMNTEAFF. Full variable domain (remainder filled in from reference TRBV25-1 and TRBJ1-1): EADIYQTPRYLVIGTGKKITLECSQTMGHDKMYWYQQDPGMELHLIHYSYGVNSTEKGDLSSESTVSRIRTEHFPLTLESARPSHTSQYLCASSGWTSMNTEAFFGQGTRLTVV.

This clonotype was counted a few times. The chain uses TRBV18 and TRBJ1-2, with 7 positions matching TRBD1. The CDR3 has 14 residues. J lost 8 bases, V lost 4 bases, and 10 bases had no gene match. Germline V gene lookup returns CDR1 KGHSH and CDR2 LQKENI. The CDR3 DNA reads as TGTGCCAGCTCACGACCGGGGACAGCGGGGGGCTACACCTTC. Translation: CASSRPGTAGGYTF.

This clonotype was seen repeatedly, ten times or more. In nucleotides, the CDR3 is TGCAGTGGCAAGCGGAACACCGGGGAGCTGTTTTTT. Its translation: CSGKRNTGELFF. V is TRBV20-1 and J is TRBJ2-2; D is uncertain. Germline V gives CDR1 DFQATT, CDR2 SNEGSKA (reference sequence). This CDR3 has 12 amino acids. Trimming stripped 7 bases from V and 1 base from J, with 7 bases between.

Many counts were recorded for this clonotype. The chain employs TRBV7-8 and TRBJ1-6; a weak D match, TRBD1 (5 bases). V was cut by 4 bases and J by 2 bases, with 9 bases left in between. The germline gives CDR1 SGHVS, CDR2 FQNEAQ. This CDR3 has 15 amino acids. The DNA of the CDR3 is TGTGCCAGCAGCTGGGGGAGCGCCTATAATTCACCCCTCCACTTT. Translating it yields CASSWGSAYNSPLHF.

Ten or more counts support this clonotype. The CDR3 here is CASSVRQDLGSPLHF. In DNA, the CDR3 is TGTGCCAGCAGCGTAAGGCAGGACTTAGGTTCACCCCTCCACTTT. This sequence joins TRBV9 and TRBJ1-6; D call uncertain. This CDR3 is 15 amino acids long. The V and J ends lost 1 base and 9 bases respectively, with 14 bases between them. The germline gives CDR1 SGDLS, CDR2 YYNGEE.

In its sample, this clonotype was seen many times. The gene calls are TRBV7-2 and TRBJ2-1; tentatively, D is TRBD1 (5 bases). Germline loops: CDR1 SGHTA, CDR2 FQGNSA. This CDR3 has 12 residues. V was clipped by 4 bases and J by 9 bases, with 10 bases between them. In nucleotides, the CDR3 is TGTGCCAGCAGCTCCCAGGGTAGTGAGCAGTTCTTC. As protein: CASSSQGSEQFF.

With respect to this clonotype: Relative to the germline gene, one junction end is altered; a read error may explain this. This rearrangement joins TRBV7-2 to TRBJ2-1; 10 positions agree with TRBD2. Germline CDR1 SGHTA, CDR2 FQGNSA. The CDR3 extends over 18 amino acids. The CDR3 bases are TGTGCCAACAGCGCCCGTAAGACTAGCGGGCTGTCCTACAATGAGCAGTTCTTC. It specifies CANSARKTSGLSYNEQFF.